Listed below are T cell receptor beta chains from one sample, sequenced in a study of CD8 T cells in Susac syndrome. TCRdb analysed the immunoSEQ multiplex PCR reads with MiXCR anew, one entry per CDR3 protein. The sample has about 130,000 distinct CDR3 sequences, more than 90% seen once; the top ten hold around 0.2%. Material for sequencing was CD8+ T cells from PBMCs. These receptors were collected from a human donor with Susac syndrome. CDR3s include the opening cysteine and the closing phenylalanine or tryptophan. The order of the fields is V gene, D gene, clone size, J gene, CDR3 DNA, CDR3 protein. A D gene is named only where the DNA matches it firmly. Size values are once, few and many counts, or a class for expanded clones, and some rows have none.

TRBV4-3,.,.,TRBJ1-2,TGCGCCAGCAGCCAAGATGTTGCACCCTCTAACTATGGCTACACCTTC,CASSQDVAPSNYGYTF
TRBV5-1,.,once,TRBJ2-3,TGCGCCAGCAGCTTCTTCGGGTCTTCAGTCACAGATACGCAGTATTTT,CASSFFGSSVTDTQYF
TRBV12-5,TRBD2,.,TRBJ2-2,TGTGCTAGTGGTCCGCGGGGGGCCACCGGGGAGCTGTTTTTT,CASGPRGATGELFF
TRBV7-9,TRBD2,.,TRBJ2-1,TGTGCCAGCAGCTCCGCTAGCGGGAGATCCTACAATGAGCAGTTCTTC,CASSSASGRSYNEQFF
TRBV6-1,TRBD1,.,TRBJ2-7,TGTGCCAGCAGCGCACATACCCCGGGACAGGGGGCTTACGAGCAGTACTTC,CASSAHTPGQGAYEQYF
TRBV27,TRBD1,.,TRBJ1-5,TGTGCCAGCAGGAGCCATCAGGGGGATCAGCCCCAGCATTTT,CASRSHQGDQPQHF
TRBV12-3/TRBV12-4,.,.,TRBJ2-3,TGTGCCAGCACAGAGTCGGGAGATACGCAGTATTTT,CASTESGDTQYF
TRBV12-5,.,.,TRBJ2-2,TGTGCTAGTGGTTCCTCCTGGGAGGGGGCCACCGGGGAGCTGTTTTTT,CASGSSWEGATGELFF
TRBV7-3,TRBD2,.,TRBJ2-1,TGTGCCAGCAGCTTAAAGACTAGCGATGAGCAGTTCTTC,CASSLKTSDEQFF
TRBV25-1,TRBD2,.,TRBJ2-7,TGTGCCAGCAGTGTTGGGGGAAAGTCGGGACTAACCCACAGCTCCTACGAGCAGTACTTC,CASSVGGKSGLTHSSYEQYF
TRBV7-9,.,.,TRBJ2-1,TGTGCCAGCAGCGCCACGGTCTGGGAGCAGTTCTTC,CASSATVWEQFF
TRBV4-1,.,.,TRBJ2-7,TGCGCCAGCAGCCCGAGTAACAGATACGAGCAGTACTTC,CASSPSNRYEQYF
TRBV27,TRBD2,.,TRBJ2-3,TGTGCCAGCAGTTTAACGGGGGGGCCTGATACGCAGTATTTT,CASSLTGGPDTQYF
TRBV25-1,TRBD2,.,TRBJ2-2,TGTGCCAGCAGGGGTAAGGAAAAGCGGGAGATTTACGCGAACACCGGGGAGCTGTTTTTT,CASRGKEKREIYANTGELFF
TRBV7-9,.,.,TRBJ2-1,TGTGCCAGCAGCTTAAAAGGGTCCTCCTACAATGAGCAGTTCTTC,CASSLKGSSYNEQFF
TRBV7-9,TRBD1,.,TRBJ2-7,TGTGCCAGCAGCGCCGAGGGACAGGTCCTCTCCTACGAGCAGTACTTC,CASSAEGQVLSYEQYF
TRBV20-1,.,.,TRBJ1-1,TGCAGTGCCAGAGGGGGGATGACTGAAGCTTTCTTT,CSARGGMTEAFF
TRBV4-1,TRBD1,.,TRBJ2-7,TGCGCCAGCAGCCAAAGGCGATCTGTTCAGGGGGTAAAGCCGGGCGAGCAGTACTTC,CASSQRRSVQGVKPGEQYF
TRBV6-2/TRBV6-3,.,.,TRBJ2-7,TGTGCCAGCAGTTACTCGAGGGGGGACTACGAGCAGTACTTC,CASSYSRGDYEQYF
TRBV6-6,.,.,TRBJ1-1,TGTGCCAGCAGTTACCGCCCCACCTGGGGAGACACTGAAGCTTTCTTT,CASSYRPTWGDTEAFF
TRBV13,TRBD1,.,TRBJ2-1,TGTGCCAGCAGCGGCCGGGACAGCAATGAGCAGTTCTTC,CASSGRDSNEQFF
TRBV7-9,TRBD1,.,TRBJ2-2,TGTGCCAGTAAAGCCTCCACAGGGGCTGGTACCGGGGAGCTGTTTTTT,CASKASTGAGTGELFF
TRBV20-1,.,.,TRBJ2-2,TGCAGTGCTAGAGATCTTGCAGGGCCCACCGGGGAGCTGTTTTTT,CSARDLAGPTGELFF
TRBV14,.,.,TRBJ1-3,TGTGCCAGCAGCCAAGATTCGACTCCTGGAAACACCATATATTTT,CASSQDSTPGNTIYF
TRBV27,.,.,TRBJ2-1,TGTGCCAGCAGTCCCGGGAGTACCCATGAGCAGTTCTTC,CASSPGSTHEQFF
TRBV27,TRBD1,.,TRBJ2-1,TGTGCCAGCAGTCCCTGGGGGACAGCGGCACAGTTCTTC,CASSPWGTAAQFF
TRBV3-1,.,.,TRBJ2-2,TGTGCCAGCAGCCCGGGCGGGACACACACCGGGGAGCTGTTTTTT,CASSPGGTHTGELFF